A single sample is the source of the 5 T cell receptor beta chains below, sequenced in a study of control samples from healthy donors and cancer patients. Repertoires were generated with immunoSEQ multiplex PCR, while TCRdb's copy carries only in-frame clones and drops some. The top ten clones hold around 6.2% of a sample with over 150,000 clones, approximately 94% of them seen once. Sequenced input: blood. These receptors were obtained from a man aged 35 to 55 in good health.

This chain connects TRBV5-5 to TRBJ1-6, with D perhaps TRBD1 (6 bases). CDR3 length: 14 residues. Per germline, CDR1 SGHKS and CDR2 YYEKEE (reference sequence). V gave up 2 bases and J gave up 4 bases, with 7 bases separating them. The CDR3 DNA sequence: TGTGCCAGCAGCTTCAGGGGTTATAATTCACCCCTCCACTTT. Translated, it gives CASSFRGYNSPLHF.

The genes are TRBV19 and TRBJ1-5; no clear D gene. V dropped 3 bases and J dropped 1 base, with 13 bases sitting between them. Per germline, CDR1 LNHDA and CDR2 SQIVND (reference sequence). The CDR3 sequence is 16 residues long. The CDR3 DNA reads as TGTGCCAGTAGTATTCAAACAGTCCTCAGCAATCAGCCCCAGCATTTT. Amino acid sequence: CASSIQTVLSNQPQHF.

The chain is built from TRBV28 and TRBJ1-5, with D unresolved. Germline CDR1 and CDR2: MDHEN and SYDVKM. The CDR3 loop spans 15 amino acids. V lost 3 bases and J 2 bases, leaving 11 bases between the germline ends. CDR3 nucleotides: TGTGCCAGCAGTTTGGCAAATTGGGGCAATCAGCCCCAGCATTTT. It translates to CASSLANWGNQPQHF.

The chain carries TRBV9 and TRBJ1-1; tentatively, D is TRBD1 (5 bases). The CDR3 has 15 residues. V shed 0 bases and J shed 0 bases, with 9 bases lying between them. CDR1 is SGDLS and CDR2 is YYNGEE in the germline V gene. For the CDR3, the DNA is TGTGCCAGCAGCGTAGGGGCAGGGATGAACACTGAAGCTTTCTTT. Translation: CASSVGAGMNTEAFF.

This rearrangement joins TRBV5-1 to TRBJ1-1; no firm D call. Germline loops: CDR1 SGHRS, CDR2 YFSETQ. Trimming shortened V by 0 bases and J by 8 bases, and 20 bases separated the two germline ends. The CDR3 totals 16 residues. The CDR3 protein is CASSLETLISEQEAFF. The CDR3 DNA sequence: TGCGCCAGCAGCTTGGAAACCCTGATCTCGGAACAAGAAGCTTTCTTT.